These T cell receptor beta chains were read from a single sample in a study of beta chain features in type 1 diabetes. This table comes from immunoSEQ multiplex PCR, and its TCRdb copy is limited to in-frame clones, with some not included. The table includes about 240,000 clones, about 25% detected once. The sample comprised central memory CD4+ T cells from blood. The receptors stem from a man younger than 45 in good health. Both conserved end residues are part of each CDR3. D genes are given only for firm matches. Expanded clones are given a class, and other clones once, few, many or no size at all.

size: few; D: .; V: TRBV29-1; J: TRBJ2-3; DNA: TGCAGCGTTGCGGTAGATACGCAGTATTTT; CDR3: CSVAVDTQYF
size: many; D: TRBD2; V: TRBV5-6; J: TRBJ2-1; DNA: TGTGCCAGTTCGCGGACTAGCGGGGTATATGAGCAGTTCTTC; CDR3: CASSRTSGVYEQFF
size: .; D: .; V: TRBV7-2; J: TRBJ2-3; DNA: TGTGCCAGCAGCTTCAGGGATGGACGCACAGATACGCAGTATTTT; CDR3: CASSFRDGRTDTQYF
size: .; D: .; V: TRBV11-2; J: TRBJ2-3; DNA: TGTGCCAGCAGCGCTTCGAGAGGAGATACGCAGTATTTT; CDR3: CASSASRGDTQYF
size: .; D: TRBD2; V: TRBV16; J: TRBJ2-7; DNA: TGTGCCAGCAGCCAATACGTACTAGCGGGAGCCGAGCAGTACTTC; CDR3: CASSQYVLAGAEQYF
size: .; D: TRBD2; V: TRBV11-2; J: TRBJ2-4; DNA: TGTGCCAGCAGCTTACTCGGCGGGGGACTAGCCAAAAACATTCAGTACTTC; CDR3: CASSLLGGGLAKNIQYF
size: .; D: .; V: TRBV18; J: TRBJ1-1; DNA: TGTGCCAGCTCACGCGAAGAAAACACTGAAGCTTTCTTT; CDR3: CASSREENTEAFF
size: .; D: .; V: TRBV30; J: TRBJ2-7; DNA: TGTGCCTGGAGGCTCTGGAAGGGTCCCAGCTTTTACGAGCAGTACTTC; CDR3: CAWRLWKGPSFYEQYF
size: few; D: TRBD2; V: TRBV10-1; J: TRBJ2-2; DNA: TGCGCCAGCAGTGTTTCTAGCGGGGTGACCGGGGAGCTGTTTTTT; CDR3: CASSVSSGVTGELFF
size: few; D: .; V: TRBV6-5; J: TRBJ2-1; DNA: TGTGCCAGCAGTTACGAAGCGGGTTCCTACAATGAGCAGTTCTTC; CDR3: CASSYEAGSYNEQFF
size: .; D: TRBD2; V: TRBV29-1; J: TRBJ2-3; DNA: TGCAGCGTTGTCCGGGAGGTCACAGATACGCAGTATTTT; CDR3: CSVVREVTDTQYF
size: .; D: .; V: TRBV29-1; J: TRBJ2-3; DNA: TGCAGCGTGGCCACTCCAGGGGAGCGGACAGATACGCAGTATTTT; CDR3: CSVATPGERTDTQYF
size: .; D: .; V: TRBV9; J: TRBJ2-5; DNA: TGTGCCAGCAGCGTGGCTGGGGGTGAAGTGGAGACCCAGTACTTC; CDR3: CASSVAGGEVETQYF
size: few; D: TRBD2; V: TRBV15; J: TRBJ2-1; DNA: TGTGCCACCAGCAGAGGAGCGGGGGACTACAATGAGCAGTTCTTC; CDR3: CATSRGAGDYNEQFF
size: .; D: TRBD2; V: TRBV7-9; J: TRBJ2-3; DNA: TGCGCCAGTATGTGGCGGGAGGTCACAGATACGCAGTATTTT; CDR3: CASMWREVTDTQYF
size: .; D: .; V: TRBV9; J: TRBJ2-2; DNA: TGTGCCAGCAGCGTAGGCGGGCTAAACACCGGGGAGCTGTTTTTT; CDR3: CASSVGGLNTGELFF
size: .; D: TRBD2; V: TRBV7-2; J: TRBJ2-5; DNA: TGTGCCAGCAGCTTAGCTGGGACTAGCGGGGCCCAAGAGACCCAGTACTTC; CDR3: CASSLAGTSGAQETQYF
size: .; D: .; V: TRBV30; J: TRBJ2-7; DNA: TGTGCCTGGATGAGCTCCTACGAGCAGTACTTC; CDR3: CAWMSSYEQYF
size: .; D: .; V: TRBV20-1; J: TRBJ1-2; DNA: TGCAGTCAGGCGGAAAACTATGGCTACACCTTC; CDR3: CSQAENYGYTF
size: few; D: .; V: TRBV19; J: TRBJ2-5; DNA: TGTGCCAGTAGTATGGATCCCAGAGGAGAGACCCAGTACTTC; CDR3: CASSMDPRGETQYF
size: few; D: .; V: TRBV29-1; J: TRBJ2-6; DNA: TGCAGCGTCGAACAGGAGTCTGGGGCCAACGTCCTGACTTTC; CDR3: CSVEQESGANVLTF
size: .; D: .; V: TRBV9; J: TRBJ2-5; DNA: TGTGCCAGCAGCGTGACCGGGACTGTAAATTCGGAGACCCAGTACTTC; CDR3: CASSVTGTVNSETQYF
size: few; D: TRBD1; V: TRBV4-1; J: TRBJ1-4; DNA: TGCGCCAGCAGCCAAGCCGGGACAGGAAATGAAAAACTGTTTTTT; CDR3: CASSQAGTGNEKLFF
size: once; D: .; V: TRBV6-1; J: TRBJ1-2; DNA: TGTGCCAGCAGTATATCGCAGACTAACTATGGCTACACCTTC; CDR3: CASSISQTNYGYTF
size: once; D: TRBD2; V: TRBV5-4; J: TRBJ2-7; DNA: TGTGCCAGCAGCTTGGGTACTAGCGGGAGTTACGAGCGGTACTTC; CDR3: CASSLGTSGSYERYF
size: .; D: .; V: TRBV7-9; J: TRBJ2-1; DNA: TGTGCCAGCACCAACCCAGGGGATAGAGTTCATGAGCAGTTCTTC; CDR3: CASTNPGDRVHEQFF
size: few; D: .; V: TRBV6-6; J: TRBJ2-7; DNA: TGTGCCAGCAGTTGGTCGGCAGAGAACTACGAGCAGTACTTC; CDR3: CASSWSAENYEQYF
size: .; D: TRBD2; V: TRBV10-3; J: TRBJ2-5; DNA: TGTGCCATCAGTCCCCTCCCCCCCTCTAGCGGGAGAGCAGAGACCCAGTACTTC; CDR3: CAISPLPPSSGRAETQYF
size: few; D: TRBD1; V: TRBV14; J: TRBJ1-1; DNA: TGTGCCAGCAGCGGACAGGGTAACACTGAAGCTTTCTTT; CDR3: CASSGQGNTEAFF
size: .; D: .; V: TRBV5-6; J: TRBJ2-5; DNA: TGTGCCAGCAGGGGACACAACCAAGAGACCCAGTACTTC; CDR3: CASRGHNQETQYF
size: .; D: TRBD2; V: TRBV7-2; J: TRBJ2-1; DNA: TGTGCCAGCAGCTTAGGCGGGGGCTCCTACAATGAGCAGTTCTTC; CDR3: CASSLGGGSYNEQFF
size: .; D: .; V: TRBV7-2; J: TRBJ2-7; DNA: TGTGCCAGCCGCCTGGGGGGAACGGGGATCGAGCAGTACTTC; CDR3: CASRLGGTGIEQYF
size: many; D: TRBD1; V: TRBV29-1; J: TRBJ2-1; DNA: TGCAGCGGTCTGACAGGGGGCACTGAGCAGTTCTTC; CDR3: CSGLTGGTEQFF
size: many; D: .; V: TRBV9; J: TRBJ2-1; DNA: TGTGCCAGCAGCGGAGGGCCGGGCTCCTACAATGAGCAGTTCTTC; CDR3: CASSGGPGSYNEQFF
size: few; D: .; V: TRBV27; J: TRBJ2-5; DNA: TGTGCCAGCAGTTTATTCATTCAAGACCAAGAGACCCAGTACTTC; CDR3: CASSLFIQDQETQYF
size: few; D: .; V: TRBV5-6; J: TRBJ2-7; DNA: TGTGCCAGCAGCTTGGCGTCCGTCTACGAGCAGTACTTC; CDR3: CASSLASVYEQYF
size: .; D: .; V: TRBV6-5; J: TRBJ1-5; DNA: TGTGCCAGCAGTTACTCGAAGGTTAGCAATCAGCCCCAGCATTTT; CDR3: CASSYSKVSNQPQHF
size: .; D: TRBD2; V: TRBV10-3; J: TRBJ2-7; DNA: TGTGCCATCAGTGCGTCTAGCGGGGGGGCAGGCCACGAGCAGTACTTC; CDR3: CAISASSGGAGHEQYF
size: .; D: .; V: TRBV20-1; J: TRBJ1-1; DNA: TGCAGTGCTTCACAGAACACTGAAGCTTTCTTT; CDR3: CSASQNTEAFF
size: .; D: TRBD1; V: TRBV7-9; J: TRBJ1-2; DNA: TGTGCCAGCAGCTCCGGACAGGGGAACTATGGCTACACCTTC; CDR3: CASSSGQGNYGYTF
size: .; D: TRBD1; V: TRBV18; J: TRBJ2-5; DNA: TGTGCCAGCTCACGGACAGGGACGGAGACCCAGTACTTC; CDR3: CASSRTGTETQYF
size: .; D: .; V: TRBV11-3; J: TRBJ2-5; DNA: TGTGCCAGCAGCGTCGGACAGTCAGAGACCCAGTACTTC; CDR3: CASSVGQSETQYF
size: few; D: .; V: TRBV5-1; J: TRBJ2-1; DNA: TGCGCCAGCAGCTTGGCGGCAGACAATGAGCAGTTCTTC; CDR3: CASSLAADNEQFF
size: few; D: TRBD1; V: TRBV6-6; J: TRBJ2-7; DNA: TGTGCCAGCAGTTTATCCGGGGACAGGGGCCTGGAGCAGTACTTC; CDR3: CASSLSGDRGLEQYF
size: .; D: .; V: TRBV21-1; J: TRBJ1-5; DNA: TGTGCCAGCATCGCCATTAGGACAGACTATAGCAATCAGCCCCAGCATTTT; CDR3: CASIAIRTDYSNQPQHF
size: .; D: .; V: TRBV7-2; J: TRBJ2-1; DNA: TGTGCCAGCAGCTTAGTTAGGGGCAATGAGCAGTTCTTC; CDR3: CASSLVRGNEQFF
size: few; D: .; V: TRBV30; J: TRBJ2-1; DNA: TGTGCCTTAAACCTGGGACTTTTCGATGAGCAGTTCTTC; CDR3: CALNLGLFDEQFF
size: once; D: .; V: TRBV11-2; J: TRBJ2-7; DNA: TGTGCCAGCAGCTTGGCGACAGGGAGGTACGAGCAGTACTTC; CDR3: CASSLATGRYEQYF
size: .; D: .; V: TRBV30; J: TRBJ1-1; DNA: TGTGCCTGGAGTTTTCGGGACCGCAGAAGGGAAGCTTTCTTT; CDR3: CAWSFRDRRREAFF
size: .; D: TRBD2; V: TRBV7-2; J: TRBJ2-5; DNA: TGTGCCAGCAGCTCTTTAGCGGGAGGGCGTGGGGAGACCCAGTACTTC; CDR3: CASSSLAGGRGETQYF
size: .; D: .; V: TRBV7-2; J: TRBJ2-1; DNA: TGTGCCAGCAGCTTAGCGAGCAATGAGCAGTTCTTC; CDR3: CASSLASNEQFF
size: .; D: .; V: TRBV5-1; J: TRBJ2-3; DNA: TGCGCCAGCAGCTTGGGATCAGGTGGGAGTACAGATACGCAGTATTTT; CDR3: CASSLGSGGSTDTQYF
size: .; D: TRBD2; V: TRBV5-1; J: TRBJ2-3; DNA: TGCGCCAGCAGTACTAGCGGGAGTTCAGATACGCAGTATTTT; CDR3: CASSTSGSSDTQYF
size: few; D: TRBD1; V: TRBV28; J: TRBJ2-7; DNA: TGTGCCAGCAATCCCGGGACAGCCTACGAGCAGTACTTC; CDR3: CASNPGTAYEQYF
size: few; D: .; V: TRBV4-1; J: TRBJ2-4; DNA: TGCGCCAGCAGCCCCGAGACTAGTAACCCATCTTCTAGCCGCAAAAACATTCAGTACTTC; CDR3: CASSPETSNPSSSRKNIQYF